The 11 T cell receptor beta chains below were found in one sample sequenced in a study of CD8+ T cells in alopecia areata. Extraction and reverse transcription of RNA yielded cDNA as the sequencing template. Clones were sequenced by immunoSEQ multiplex PCR, and TCRdb holds only the in-frame ones, with some missing. This sample has over 100,000 clones, with about 46% found just once. Material: CD8+ T cells sorted from blood, obtained at week 0. All receptors come from a human donor with alopecia areata.

V and J are TRBV15 and TRBJ2-7; D might be TRBD1 or TRBD2, each matching 5 bases. Trimming took off 1 base at V and 2 bases at J, with 9 bases between the two ends. The germline V gene encodes CDR1 LNHNV and CDR2 YYDKDF (reference sequence). The CDR3 is 14 amino acids. The CDR3 region has the DNA TGTGCCACCAGCAGAGGTGGGGGACCCTACGAGCAGTACTTC. Encoded protein: CATSRGGGPYEQYF.

To note about this clone: This specimen includes other DNA sequences encoding the same CDR3. The chain combines TRBV27 with TRBJ1-1, with D possibly matching TRBD1 (5 bases). The CDR3 runs to 13 residues. Trimming removed 2 bases at V and 1 base at J, with 5 bases between. Germline lookup yields CDR1 MNHEY and CDR2 SMNVEV (reference sequence). The CDR3 sequence: CASSLGGNTEAFF. For the CDR3, the DNA is TGTGCCAGCAGTTTAGGGGGGAACACTGAAGCTTTCTTT.

This clone was seen more than once but under ten times. The J gene is TRBJ2-7, the V gene TRBV27; D is unclear. Germline V gene sequence: CDR1 MNHEY, CDR2 SMNVEV (reference sequence). Trimming left V 5 bases short and J 5 bases short, with 7 bases between. This CDR3 has 11 residues. The CDR3 is CASSTRNEQYF. CDR3 sequence (DNA): TGTGCCAGCAGTACAAGGAACGAGCAGTACTTC.

There are a few counts of this clone. This sequence joins TRBV25-1 and TRBJ2-7; D unclear. V lost 6 bases and J lost 5, with 14 bases in between. The CDR3 totals 13 residues. In germline, CDR1 is MGHDK, CDR2 SYGVNS. CDR3 in DNA: TGTGCCAGCAGCGAAGTCGGCAGCCACGAGCAGTACTTC. Protein: CASSEVGSHEQYF.

This clone was picked up a small number of times. The chain recombines TRBV4-2 with TRBJ1-1; D remains unclear. The CDR3 sequence is 15 residues long. CDR1 is LGHNA, CDR2 YNFKEQ, per germline. V lost 2 bases to trimming and J lost 0 bases, with 10 bases between them. The CDR3 loop is CASSQHLGMNTEAFF. CDR3 DNA sequence: TGTGCCAGCAGCCAACACCTGGGCATGAACACTGAAGCTTTCTTT.

The gene calls are TRBV13 and TRBJ2-1; maybe TRBD2 (5 bases). Germline V gives CDR1 PRHDT, CDR2 FYEKMQ (reference sequence). Trimming shortened V by 5 bases and J by 10 bases, and 9 bases separated the two germline ends. CDR3 length: 11 residues. Written as DNA, the CDR3 is TGTGCCAGCAGCATTAGAGGGGAGCAGTTCTTC. Translation gives CASSIRGEQFF.

A note on this clone: Other DNA sequences in the sample encode the same CDR3. The V and J genes are TRBV7-8 and TRBJ2-5; no clear D. Germline CDR1 SGHVS, CDR2 FQNEAQ. The CDR3 extends over 13 amino acids. The V and J ends lost 1 base and 5 bases respectively, with 8 bases between them. CDR3 sequence: CASSLDSEETQYF. CDR3 sequence (DNA): TGTGCCAGCAGCTTAGATTCGGAGGAGACCCAGTACTTC.

The chain links TRBV9 to TRBJ1-4, with a weak D call TRBD1 (5 bases). Germline CDR1 SGDLS, CDR2 YYNGEE. Trimming stripped 4 bases from V and 7 bases from J, with 11 bases between. The CDR3 sequence is 13 residues long. DNA for the CDR3: TGTGCCAGCAGCCCGGGAGGGGTTGAAAAACTGTTTTTT. It translates to CASSPGGVEKLFF.

This clone has more than one count but fewer than ten. The chain employs TRBV5-6 and TRBJ2-3; D ambiguous. V was pared by 2 bases and J by 2 bases, with 3 bases between. The CDR3 loop spans 12 amino acids. CDR1 SGHDT and CDR2 YYEEEE come from the germline V gene. CDR3: CASSLNTDTQYF. In nucleotides, the CDR3 is TGTGCCAGCAGCTTAAACACAGATACGCAGTATTTT.

This clone has more than one count but fewer than ten. The chain recombines TRBV5-6 with TRBJ2-5, with D perhaps assigned TRBD1 or TRBD2 (5 bases each). CDR1 and CDR2 (germline): SGHDT, YYEEEE. Trimming left V 4 bases short and J 7 bases short, with 17 bases between. The CDR3 is made up of 14 amino acids. The DNA for the CDR3 is TGTGCCAGCAGCCGGGACCTTTCTGACGGGACCCAGTACTTC. Residues: CASSRDLSDGTQYF. The full variable domain, completed using reference TRBV5-6 and TRBJ2-5, is DAGVTQSPTHLIKTRGQQVTLRCSPKSGHDTVSWYQQALGQGPQFIFQYYEEEERQRGNFPDRFSGHQFPNYSSELNVNALLLGDSALYLCASSRDLSDGTQYFGPGTRLLVL.

The chain uses TRBV9 and TRBJ2-5, with no clear D. The V end was cut by 4 bases, the J end by 1 base, with 11 bases between. This CDR3 region has 14 residues. The germline CDR1 and CDR2 sequences are SGDLS and YYNGEE. This chain's CDR3 is CASSSTATQETQYF. The DNA for the CDR3 is TGTGCCAGCAGCTCAACAGCTACCCAAGAGACCCAGTACTTC.